The 12 T cell receptor beta chains below come from one sample, sequenced in a study of OX40 agonist ivuxolimab in advanced cancers. Clones were read by immunoSEQ multiplex PCR, and TCRdb kept only the in-frame ones, dropping some. The data show tens of thousands of clones, roughly 90% seen once. This material consisted of CD4+ or CD8+ T cells sorted from blood, taken in a trial of the OX40 agonist ivuxolimab. The origin of the receptors is an adult with an advanced solid tumor such as melanoma, head and neck, liver or kidney cancer.

This chain links TRBV27 with TRBJ2-6; D is unclear. Germline CDR1 reads MNHEY; CDR2 reads SMNVEV (reference sequence). The CDR3 runs to 15 residues. V shed 8 bases and J shed 0 bases, with 11 bases lying between them. DNA for the CDR3: TGTGCCAGCCGTCCCCACAGCTCTGGGGCCAACGTCCTGACTTTC. Translating gives CASRPHSSGANVLTF.

This clone is a singleton in its sample. The chain recombines TRBV9 with TRBJ1-1; tentatively, D is TRBD1 (6 bases). This CDR3 comprises 15 residues. Germline CDR1 reads SGDLS; CDR2 reads YYNGEE. V was cut by 3 bases and J by 5 bases, with 17 bases left in between. CDR3 nucleotide sequence: TGTGCCAGCAGCGGCCCAGGGGTAGGGATGACTGAAGCTTTCTTT. Protein sequence: CASSGPGVGMTEAFF. The complete variable domain, with remaining parts taken from reference TRBV9 and TRBJ1-1, reads DSGVTQTPKHLITATGQRVTLRCSPRSGDLSVYWYQQSLDQGLQFLIQYYNGEERAKGNILERFSAQQFPDLHSELNLSSLELGDSALYFCASSGPGVGMTEAFFGQGTRLTVV.

The J gene is TRBJ1-1, the V gene TRBV7-8, with 12 bases fitting TRBD1. The junction had 12 bases not matched to a gene; V was cut back by 3 bases and J by 4 bases. The CDR3 contains 18 residues. Germline V gives CDR1 SGHVS, CDR2 FQNEAQ. CDR3 region: CASSFYIRDRGHGTEAFF. The CDR3 DNA reads as TGTGCCAGCAGCTTCTATATCCGGGACAGGGGGCACGGCACTGAAGCTTTCTTT.

This clone was seen only once. V is TRBV6-5 and J is TRBJ1-5; unclear D gene. Between the trimmed V and J ends, which lost 4 bases and 1 base, there was a span of 5 bases. Germline CDR1 is MNHEY and CDR2 is SVGAGI. The CDR3 extends over 13 amino acids. The CDR3 region has the DNA TGTGCCAGCAGTTCTGGCAGCAATCAGCCCCAGCATTTT. Protein: CASSSGSNQPQHF.

V usage is TRBV7-2 and J usage is TRBJ1-1; D is unresolved. The V and J ends lost 1 base and 0 bases respectively, with 21 bases between them. The CDR3 totals 19 residues. Germline V gene sequence: CDR1 SGHTA, CDR2 FQGNSA. As DNA, the CDR3 is TGTGCCAGCAGCTTAGAAGTCGGATTCACGGGGATTATGAACACTGAAGCTTTCTTT. This codes for CASSLEVGFTGIMNTEAFF.

The chain combines TRBV7-8 with TRBJ2-4, with a weak D call TRBD2 (7 bases). Germline-derived CDR1 and CDR2 are SGHVS and FQNEAQ. The length of the CDR3 is 15 residues. Trimming took 5 bases from V and 6 from J, leaving 17 bases between them. The CDR3 DNA is TGTGCCAGCAGCCTTAGGGGGGGGTCCGGAAACATTCAGTACTTC. Its translation: CASSLRGGSGNIQYF.

The chain carries TRBV28 and TRBJ2-1, with no clear D. V was cut by 6 bases and J by 9 bases, with 9 bases left in between. The length of the CDR3 is 11 residues. Germline V gene data show CDR1 as MDHEN and CDR2 as SYDVKM. Here the CDR3 DNA reads TGTGCCAGCAGATCGCGTGTTGAGCAGTTCTTC. It specifies CASRSRVEQFF.

The chain employs TRBV20-1 and TRBJ2-1; TRBD2 is a possible D gene (5 bases). Germline-derived CDR1 and CDR2 are DFQATT and SNEGSKA (reference sequence). The CDR3 totals 11 residues. V shed 5 bases and J shed 7 bases, with 9 bases lying between them. The CDR3 spells CSAETKNEQFF. The CDR3 DNA follows: TGCAGTGCTGAGACTAAAAATGAGCAGTTCTTC.

This CDR3 reads CASSFGLRTDTQYF. DNA of the CDR3: TGCGCCAGCAGCTTCGGTCTACGCACAGATACGCAGTATTTT. This rearrangement joins TRBV5-1 to TRBJ2-3; no clear D. This CDR3 contains 14 residues. In germline, CDR1 is SGHRS, CDR2 YFSETQ. V lost 2 bases to trimming and J lost 1 base, with 8 bases between them.

The chain links TRBV5-6 to TRBJ1-3, with a possible D match to TRBD1 (5 bases). Trimming took 4 bases from V and 1 from J, leaving 12 bases between them. This CDR3 comprises 15 residues. CDR1 SGHDT and CDR2 YYEEEE come from the germline V gene. The CDR3 region is CASSRSTVSGNTIYF. The CDR3 bases are TGTGCCAGCAGCCGTTCGACAGTGTCTGGAAACACCATATATTTT.

The chain has TRBV4-3 and TRBJ1-2, with no clear D. The CDR3 consists of 12 residues. V shed 1 base and J shed 4 bases, with 4 bases lying between them. CDR1 is LGHNA and CDR2 is YSLEER in the germline V gene. CDR3 loop: CASSQASYGYTF. Here the CDR3 DNA reads TGCGCCAGCAGCCAAGCTAGCTATGGCTACACCTTC.

This chain connects TRBV9 to TRBJ2-1; D gene ambiguous. Germline lookup yields CDR1 SGDLS and CDR2 YYNGEE. The CDR3 sequence is 14 residues long. V lost 0 bases and J lost 7, with 11 bases in between. The CDR3 protein is CASSVVFSSNEQFF. CDR3 nucleotides: TGTGCCAGCAGCGTAGTCTTTAGCTCAAATGAGCAGTTCTTC.